Detailed here is one T cell receptor beta chain. Its antigen is undetermined. The study left out patients who had uncontrolled infection, other autoimmune disease, pregnancy or lactation. Diagnostic decisions used clinical symptoms, serum thyroxine and TRAb, thyroid ultrasound and orbital computed tomography. The CDR3 has 12 residues. Germline CDR1 KGHDR, CDR2 SFDVKD. The J segment lost 4 bases and the V segment lost 12 bases, leaving 2 bases of the junction unmatched. TCR beta CDR3 regions were amplified from RNA. The HTBI primer set drove a first-round RT-PCR of the TCR CDR3. TCRdb processed the multiplex PCR reads anew with MiXCR; each CDR3 protein has one entry. The sample lists over 650,000 distinct CDR3 sequences, about 45% seen once, with under 8.5% in the top ten. This sample is part of a study of T cells in Graves' hyperthyroidism and ophthalmopathy. Whole-study results and caveats: Ophthalmopathy could be told apart from stable hyperthyroidism with a 13 V-J model. Before onset, ophthalmopathy was predicted by the model a median approximately 6.7 months earlier.

The receptor was derived from an adult man with Graves' disease, either hyperthyroidism or ophthalmopathy (not recorded which). The V and J genes are TRBV24-1 and TRBJ2-5; 12 nucleotides match TRBD2. The sequencing sample was made of peripheral blood or thyroid tissue (not recorded which). The CDR3 protein is CAPGLAGETQYF. CDR3 nucleotides: TGTGCCCCGGGACTAGCGGGAGAGACCCAGTACTTC.